This TCR beta chain comes out of a study of blood T cell repertoires in COVID-19. Participants, about 18 to 90 years old, spanned approximately 26 US areas. Among Cohort 3 donors, those recovered had two negative PCRs, clearance, or symptom resolution. The V and J ends lost 0 bases and 5 bases respectively, with 5 bases between them. The CDR3 contains 12 residues. Profiling relied on immunoSEQ multiplex PCR, and the TCRdb table lists in-frame clones only, not all of them. The data hold roughly 250,000 clones, with about nine tenths observed a single time. This TCR was recovered from a woman aged 50 to 65 who had recovered from COVID-19. Source material: PBMCs or T cells enriched from blood (not recorded which). The genes are TRBV12-3 or TRBV12-4 and TRBJ2-7; D uncertain. The CDR3 sequence: CASSLAGDEQYF. CDR3 bases: TGTGCCAGCAGTTTAGCTGGAGACGAGCAGTACTTC.